This T cell receptor (beta chain) was sequenced in a study of blood T cell repertoires in COVID-19. Study at large: Spain, Italy and the United States supplied samples that represented acute and convalescent COVID-19.

Trimming left V 0 bases short and J 3 bases short, with 11 bases between. The CDR3 runs 15 residues. CDR1 and CDR2 (germline): MNHEY, SVGAGI. Authors' data handling: The assay estimated nucleated cells by amplifying reference gene primers. Sequenced by immunoSEQ multiplex PCR; TCRdb stores in-frame clones only, minus some. V, J and clone size are those of that table, while D and trimming were read from the DNA. This table holds roughly 130,000 clones, roughly 84% found once. In its sample, this clone was seen a few times. Seattle cases were enrolled at active infection and followed longitudinally. The chain joins TRBV6-5 to TRBJ2-5; D possibly corresponds to TRBD1 (6 bases). Sequencing was done on a sample of peripheral blood. The sequence derives from a man aged 30-40 years with COVID-19, enrolled during active disease. DNA of the CDR3: TGTGCCAGCAGTTACTCGTTCAGGGGAGAAGAGACCCAGTACTTC. Translation: CASSYSFRGEETQYF.